This section outlines one T cell receptor beta chain sequence together with its context. What this receptor recognizes is not known. Nothing much larger sits one base from this clone, and base qualities are not available. Libraries were constructed by the immunoSEQ multiplex PCR assay. For the multiplex PCR, a mixture combining 60 forward primers for TCR Vbeta segments and 13 reverse primers for TCR Jbeta segments was used. Amplification of the CDR3 region of rearranged TCR beta genes was performed with a multiplex PCR assay on genomic DNA. Amplified TCR beta libraries were sequenced as 87-base-pair reads on the Illumina HiSeq System. In the authors' own workflow: A later analysis counted about 82 million unique TCR beta chains across the 640 or so repertoires, and around 9.9 million of these chains were shared by at least two donors. To remove PCR and sequencing errors, raw reads were error-corrected and collapsed into unique sequences using a nearest-neighbor algorithm that merged closely related sequences. CDR3 sequences were aligned to IMGT reference sequences to assign V, D and J gene segments. Each retained sequence needed at least a six-nucleotide match to both a V gene segment and a J gene segment. A rearrangement was called productive if the CDR3 had no stop codons and remained in frame with V and J, and every other rearrangement was called non-productive. Following IMGT convention, CDR3 was defined as the stretch from the second conserved V-encoded cysteine to the conserved J-encoded phenylalanine. The earlier analysis of 587 of the donors excluded sequences that lacked an unambiguous match to a single V gene segment. In an earlier analysis of 587 of the donors, a V segment was called functional when productive rearrangements were above 56.7%, and segregating when the standard deviation between donors exceeded 5%. A statistical classification framework was built to diagnose cytomegalovirus status from the catalog of TCR beta chain sequences. In a later analysis, V and J genes were assigned by comparing TCR nucleotide sequences against IMGT/GENE-DB human TR gene sequences. The TCRdist pipeline was used in a later analysis to assign CDR3 sequences and most-parsimonious VDJ recombination scenarios. In a later analysis, each TCR beta chain was defined by its CDR3 amino acid sequence together with its V-gene family, and reads lacking a unique V-gene family were excluded. In a later analysis, around 600 highly shared, low-generation-probability nucleotide sequences were removed to address suspected cross-contamination and a sequencing artifact. For each public chain, a later analysis derived a clonal expansion index from normalized ranks of inferred template counts within each repertoire. A later analysis computed generation probabilities with a VDJ recombination model fitted to out-of-frame rearrangements, and checked the results against IGoR. In a later analysis, TCR-TCR, TCR-HLA and TCR-CMV co-occurrence was scored with hypergeometric tests, and a repertoire-size bias correction was applied to TCR pairs. To estimate false discovery rates, a later analysis permuted the HLA or CMV assignments 20 times. A later analysis grouped co-occurring TCRs with DBSCAN, adding TCRdist sequence similarity when clustering within HLA-allele-positive subsets. For co-occurrence clustering, repertoires with fewer than 30,000 or more than 120,000 public chains were excluded, along with five or six repertoires with anomalous nucleotide sharing. TCRdb stores this immuneACCESS table with in-frame sequences only. Part of the clones is absent; in the studies checked, under half of the shortfall reflects unresolved V genes, and no reason is known for the rest. Clone size and V and J calls were adopted from that table, with D and trimming inferred from the DNA. The table for this sample lists approximately 100,000 clones; roughly 88% of them were counted only once. Together, the top ten hold roughly 1.2% of the sample.

The cohort consisted of hundreds of healthy bone marrow donors. Cohort members were all nominally healthy when sampled, although unrecorded immune exposures were likely present. The donor tested CMV seronegative, placing the donor among the 350 to 400 seronegative members of the cohort. A peripheral blood sample was collected from each donor, and TCR beta sequencing was performed on peripheral blood mononuclear cells. Genomic DNA was extracted from the blood cell samples with the Qiagen DNeasy Blood Extraction Kit. This sample was taken from a study of cytomegalovirus exposure and HLA in healthy donors listed by TCRdb under 2017. Looking at the study overall: In an earlier analysis of fewer than 750 of the donors, 250 to 300 Gb of sequence data and 90 million to 130 million unique TCR beta sequences from roughly 190 million T cells were reported. An early release that covered some 630 HLA-typed donors contained 300 to 350 gigabases of sequencing data and tens of millions of unique TCR sequences. Among the approximately 400 genotyped donors, around 81% belonged to the genetic ancestry cluster associated with self-reported Caucasian donors. The study aimed to test whether cataloging public T cell receptors could reveal signatures of past pathogen exposure. Using immunosequencing, the study profiled T cell repertoires from about 650 subjects and related those repertoires to cytomegalovirus serostatus. A separate validation cohort of over 95 different subjects was used in addition to the approximately 700-subject first cohort. To predict cytomegalovirus infection status, the study combined high-throughput TCR immunosequencing, statistical association of individual TCRs with disease status, and machine learning. A later analysis re-analyzed previously published TCR beta repertoires from 666 donors and added high-resolution HLA genotyping to study TCR occurrence patterns. The later analysis used no new phenotypic data to find candidate immune exposures, relying instead on TCR beta sequences and their occurrence across donors. An earlier analysis of several hundred of the donors used high-throughput TCR beta sequencing to judge whether each TCR beta V gene segment behaved as functional or pseudogenic. Alongside the repertoire data, information on donor age, sex, ethnicity and CMV serostatus was compiled. A later genetic analysis took genome-wide SNP genotypes for about 60% of the roughly 670 donors and used that subset as a discovery cohort. All discovery cohort repertoires had been generated using a single sequencing platform. HLA typing included class I and class II loci at four-digit resolution. The number of typed donors differed by locus: roughly 629-630 for A, B, C, DRB1 and DQB1; 522 for DQA1; 606 for DPA1; and around 450 for DPB1. Because of strong linkage in the cohort, roughly five DR-DQ haplotypes were treated as single units for association and clustering. Among about 360 genotyped donors of the cohort, an average of around 240,000 unique TCR beta nucleotide sequences were sequenced per donor, roughly 20% of them non-productive. On the study overall, not on this receptor specifically: A cluster of highly shared sequence variants was judged likely to represent a technical artifact of the sequencing pipeline. In a later analysis, most CMV-associated TCR beta chains were found to appear HLA-restricted, with HLA associations seemingly driven largely by CMV exposure. Assigning TCR associations to individual alleles was difficult when HLA alleles, especially DR and DQ, strongly co-occurred. While some public TCRs were present in many individuals, most TCR sequences turned up only very rarely across donors. Linkage disequilibrium might explain the correlated functional status among segregating V segments, but an unknown experimental factor could not be ruled out. CMV serostatus was the only immune exposure information available for the cohort. A few of the identified cytomegalovirus-associated TCR beta chains were confirmed in vitro to be specific for cytomegalovirus antigens. Presence/absence analyses assumed roughly uniform sequencing depth across donors, an assumption that may not hold. In both the original and validation cohorts, the classifier was reported to diagnose cytomegalovirus status with high specificity and sensitivity. The authors suggested that the approach could potentially be extended to other disease states and immunological phenotypes. In a later genetic analysis, a missense DCLRE1C variant was associated with V-gene and J-gene trimming of TCR beta chains, and the association was replicated in an independent cohort. Compared with the roughly 700-donor mean, donors in an Asian-associated ancestry cluster had fewer N-insertions in productive TCRs, according to a later genetic analysis. A later analysis found that TCR association rates varied across HLA loci, with DRB1 alleles showing the most associated TCRs and HLA-C alleles the fewest. In this cohort, only TCR beta chains were sequenced, and detectable features were limited by the absence of alpha or paired-chain data. A further reported finding was that TCR beta sequences accurately predicted the HLA-A and HLA-B alleles for most subjects in the first cohort. Several of the top co-occurrence clusters appeared to be linked to parvovirus B19, influenza, CMV and Epstein-Barr virus, according to a later analysis. In a later analysis, HLA-associated TCR beta chains showed more clonal expansion and lower generation probabilities than non-associated chains that were equally common. Some IMGT-functional V segments, including TRBV6-2 and TRBV6-3, could not be distinguished by the 87-base-pair reads and were therefore excluded. Specific HLA alleles were associated with 16,951 TCR beta sequences at a false discovery rate of 0.05 in a later analysis. In the study, approximately 160 TCR beta chains were listed as associated with cytomegalovirus. Because HLA typing was missing for some donors at each locus, association tests included only the typed subset. In an earlier analysis of approximately 600 of the donors, most TCR beta V segments were observed in productive rearrangements about 87% or about 30% of the time, broadly matching IMGT annotations. The earlier analysis of a few hundred of the donors excluded fewer than 20 rarely observed V segments, including chromosome 9 orphons, because counts were too low.

Measured from the cysteine to the phenylalanine, the CDR3 is 18 residues long. The sequence is cut down to CDR3 DNA, 54 bases in frame from base 1. In the germline V gene, CDR1 corresponds to MGHRA and CDR2 to YSYEKL. V and J are truncated by 1 base and 1 base respectively, leaving an intervening sequence of 17 bases. Recombination linked TRBV4-1 to TRBJ1-3; a tentative D call is TRBD1 (5 bases match). This sequence originates from a woman between 18 and 30 years old in good health and CMV-seronegative. The specimen was PBMCs. CDR3 protein: CASSQVGRGRGSGNTIYF. The DNA sequence is given as TGCGCCAGCAGCCAAGTTGGGCGCGGTAGGGGTTCTGGAAACACCATATATTTT.